Shown below are 15 T cell receptor beta chains from a single sample sequenced in a study of blood T cell repertoires in COVID-19. Data came from immunoSEQ multiplex PCR; TCRdb stores just in-frame clones and leaves some out. The sample yields under 250,000 clones, 70% to 90% seen once. The specimen was PBMCs or T cells enriched from blood (not recorded which). These receptors all come from a woman in her forties or fifties with acute COVID-19.

V usage is TRBV11-2 and J usage is TRBJ1-4; D remains ambiguous. The V and J ends lost 5 bases and 10 bases respectively, with 14 bases between them. This CDR3 has 13 residues. Germline V gene lookup returns CDR1 SGHAT and CDR2 FQNNGV. As DNA, the CDR3 is TGTGCCAGCAGCCCTCCGAGCGGGGTAAAACTGTTTTTT. Translation: CASSPPSGVKLFF.

The chain combines TRBV7-9 with TRBJ1-3; TRBD1 agrees at 9 bases. The CDR3 loop spans 13 amino acids. The V and J ends lost 8 bases and 4 bases, in that order; junction bases with no gene match: 3. CDR1 and CDR2 from the germline V gene are SEHNR and FQNEAQ (reference sequence). CDR3 nucleotides: TGTGCCAGCCGGACAGGGGCAGGAAACACCATATATTTT. This gives the protein CASRTGAGNTIYF.

The V call is TRBV5-6, the J call TRBJ1-2, with 7 bases matching TRBD1. The ends lost 4 bases at V and 8 bases at J; junction bases unmatched: 5. CDR1 SGHDT and CDR2 YYEEEE come from the germline V gene. The CDR3 is 12 amino acids. The CDR3 DNA follows: TGTGCCAGCAGCCTCAGGGGGAGCGGCTACACCTTC. Translation gives CASSLRGSGYTF.

The chain has TRBV9 and TRBJ2-5, with TRBD2 matching 9 bases. The J segment lost 3 bases and the V segment lost 0 bases, leaving 3 bases of the junction unmatched. CDR1 is SGDLS and CDR2 is YYNGEE in the germline V gene. The CDR3 has 15 residues. This CDR3 is CASSVVGTSKETQYF. The CDR3 region has the DNA TGTGCCAGCAGCGTAGTCGGGACTAGCAAAGAGACCCAGTACTTC.

This chain joins TRBV2 and TRBJ1-4; maybe TRBD1 (5 bases). Trimming removed 1 base from V and 7 bases from J, with 13 bases in between. The CDR3 covers 15 residues. CDR1 and CDR2 (germline): SNHLY, FYNNEI. The CDR3 DNA sequence: TGTGCCAGCAGTGAAGATGGCAGACAGCGTGAAAAACTGTTTTTT. This sequence encodes CASSEDGRQREKLFF.

In DNA form, the CDR3 reads TGTGCCAGCGGGTCCCAGTCGGGTAGCAATCAGCCCCAGCATTTT. Protein sequence: CASGSQSGSNQPQHF. This rearrangement joins TRBV6-5 to TRBJ1-5; D not certain. V shed 8 bases and J shed 0 bases, with 14 bases lying between them. The CDR3 is 15 amino acids. Looked up from germline, CDR1 is MNHEY and CDR2 is SVGAGI.

The rearrangement joins TRBV5-8 to TRBJ1-1; no reliable D call. The V end lost 1 base, the J end lost 0 bases, and 7 bases lay between the germline ends. The germline V gene has CDR1 SGHTS and CDR2 YDEGEE. This CDR3 is 14 amino acids long. In nucleotides, the CDR3 is TGTGCCAGCAGCTTGCACAGTATGAACACTGAAGCTTTCTTT. Its translation: CASSLHSMNTEAFF. The whole variable domain, remainder taken from reference TRBV5-8 and TRBJ1-1, is EAGVTQSPTHLIKTRGQQATLRCSPISGHTSVYWYQQALGLGLQFLLWYDEGEERNRGNFPPRFSGRQFPNYSSELNVNALELEDSALYLCASSLHSMNTEAFFGQGTRLTVV.

V gene TRBV23-1 combines with J gene TRBJ1-2, with D perhaps matching TRBD1 (5 bases). TRBV23-1 is an ORF, and what it does is uncertain. Trimming cost V 0 bases and J 8 bases, with 10 bases left between them. The CDR3 runs 13 residues. The CDR3 loop is CASSQSGRDGYTF. CDR3 nucleotide sequence: TGCGCCAGCAGTCAATCGGGGCGGGACGGCTACACCTTC.

V gene TRBV7-9 combines with J gene TRBJ1-6; D is uncertain. The V end was cut by 5 bases, the J end by 4 bases, with 9 bases between. The CDR3 has 14 residues. CDR1 SEHNR and CDR2 FQNEAQ come from the germline V gene (reference sequence). The CDR3 loop is CASSPNPYNSPLHF. The DNA of the CDR3 is TGTGCCAGCAGCCCTAATCCTTATAATTCACCCCTCCACTTT.

The rearrangement uses TRBV19 and TRBJ1-2; 7 bases align to TRBD1. From germline, CDR1 is LNHDA and CDR2 SQIVND (reference sequence). After removal of 9 bases from V and 3 bases from J, the junction contained 10 bases not matched to a gene. CDR3 length equals 14 residues. The CDR3 here is CASGNRGQDYGYTF. The CDR3 nucleotides read TGTGCCAGCGGTAATAGGGGGCAGGACTATGGCTACACCTTC.

Only a few counts were recorded for this clone. The gene calls are TRBV6-5 and TRBJ1-2; no definite D call. V was pared by 8 bases and J by 5 bases, with 15 bases between. Per the germline V gene, CDR1 is MNHEY and CDR2 is SVGAGI. The CDR3 consists of 13 residues. This chain's CDR3 is CASRRAGYYGYTF. As DNA, the CDR3 is TGTGCCAGCCGGCGGGCAGGCTATTATGGCTACACCTTC.

The chain is built from TRBV3-1 (or the pseudogene TRBV3-2) and TRBJ1-1; TRBD1 aligns across 10 bases. This CDR3 contains 17 residues. The V gene end was trimmed by 4 bases and the J gene end by 10 bases; junction bases not matched to a gene: 18. CDR1 LGHDT and CDR2 YNNKEL come from the germline V gene (reference sequence). The DNA of the CDR3 is TGTGCCAGCAGCCTGTGGGACAGGGGCGGTGGGTTTTCGTTAGCTTTCTTT. This gives the protein CASSLWDRGGGFSLAFF.

The J gene is TRBJ1-5, the V gene TRBV10-3; the D is unclear. The ends were cut back, 0 bases at V and 6 bases at J, with 12 bases in the middle. The CDR3 totals 15 residues. CDR1 and CDR2 from the germline V gene are ENHRY and SYGVKD. CDR3 in amino acids: CAISESMRDRQPQHF. CDR3 coding DNA: TGTGCCATCAGTGAGTCGATGAGGGATCGTCAGCCCCAGCATTTT.

The V and J genes are TRBV7-3 and TRBJ2-3, with 7 nucleotides matching TRBD2. The V gene's germline CDR1 is SGHTA and CDR2 FQGTGA. CDR3 size: 14 residues. The V segment lost 6 bases and the J segment 2 bases; nucleotides outside the gene matches: 5. The CDR3 DNA follows: TGTGCCAGCAGTGAGGGAGGGTACACAGATACGCAGTATTTT. This codes for CASSEGGYTDTQYF.

The genes are TRBV7-2 and TRBJ1-2, with D possibly matching TRBD1 (5 bases). V lost 3 bases to trimming and J lost 8 bases, with 13 bases between them. Looked up from germline, CDR1 is SGHTA and CDR2 is FQGNSA. The CDR3 extends over 13 amino acids. This CDR3 is CASSLTDLRGYTF. DNA for the CDR3: TGTGCCAGCAGCTTGACAGATTTGCGGGGCTACACCTTC.